This T cell receptor beta chain emerged from a study of blood T cells in healthy people across ages. Sample-barcoded 5' priming and a J-beta primer mix drove a second PCR of about 6 to 11 cycles. TCRdb itself ran the 5' RACE reads through MiXCR, one entry per CDR3 protein. The sample comprises about 1.5 million distinct CDR3 sequences, 35% to 45% of which are singletons, and over 3.5% rests with the top ten. This clonotype was counted only a few times. V lost 6 bases to trimming and J lost 5 bases; unmatched junction nucleotides: 15. This CDR3 has 17 residues. CDR1 is KGHSH, CDR2 LQKENI, per germline.

The chain carries TRBV18 and TRBJ1-1; 10 nucleotides agree with TRBD1. The sequence was collected from a woman between 18 and 30 years old in good health. Input material: blood. CDR3 residues: CASSLSGTGAFGTEAFF. CDR3 nucleotides: TGTGCCAGCTCCCTCTCTGGGACAGGGGCATTCGGAACTGAAGCTTTCTTT.